The T cell receptor beta chain under discussion was sequenced for a study of Ad26.COV2.S vaccination and SARS-CoV-2 variants. Study at large: Ad26.COV2.S was injected intramuscularly once or twice, 56 days apart.

Documented treatment: some 20 received Ad26.COV2.S at low or high dose, single or two shots; roughly 5 received placebo; per-sample allocation not given. The investigators took samples on day 63 after the first vaccine or placebo injection. Donation came from an adult in Boston who was aged 18-55 years. Assay used: immunoSEQ multiplex PCR; TCRdb lists only in-frame clones, some missing. This table has about 680,000 clones, 80% to 90% appearing once. After removal of 6 bases from V and 2 bases from J, the junction contained 1 base not matched to a gene. This CDR3 is 13 amino acids long. Germline V gene data show CDR1 as LNHDA and CDR2 as SQIVND (reference sequence). This clone was seen a single time.

This sequence was found in a person aged 18 to 65 who received the Ad26.COV2.S COVID-19 vaccine or a placebo. The sample consisted of peripheral blood, taken in a trial of Ad26.COV2.S vaccine versus placebo. The chain links TRBV19 to TRBJ1-2; 9 bases agree with TRBD1. DNA for the CDR3: TGTGCCAGTAGGGACAGGGGAAACTATGGCTACACCTTC. Its translation: CASRDRGNYGYTF.